This TCR beta chain came from a study of blood T cell repertoires in COVID-19. The overall study: COVID-19 samples, acute and convalescent, were from the United States, Italy and Spain. PBMCs, B-cell-depleted T cells, or T cells provided the cDNA or gDNA that made up the material.

The CDR3 contains 13 residues. Trimming took off 3 bases at V and 2 bases at J, with 2 bases between the two ends. CDR1 and CDR2 (germline): SEHNR, FQNEAQ (reference sequence). Seattle patient enrollment occurred during active infection, with longitudinal follow-up thereafter. As handled by the study authors: Nucleated cell counts were estimated from reference gene primer amplification. This table comes from immunoSEQ multiplex PCR, and its TCRdb copy is limited to in-frame clones, with some not included. V, J and clone size are those of that table, while D and trimming were read from the DNA. The sample has 150,000 to 200,000 clones, more than 75% seen once.

The source is a woman in her thirties or forties with COVID-19, enrolled during active disease. This chain connects TRBV7-9 to TRBJ2-6; no reliable D call. What was sequenced was peripheral blood. The CDR3 region has the DNA TGTGCCAGCAGCTTCGCTGGGGCCAACGTCCTGACTTTC. Translating it yields CASSFAGANVLTF.